This TCR beta chain was found in a study of cytomegalovirus exposure and HLA in healthy donors. About the research overall: Inside one of the first data releases sat 85 million or so unique TCRs taken from HLA-typed donors. Study findings and constraints: Later analysis demonstrated an association between a missense DCLRE1C variant and TCR beta V- and J-gene trimming. A list of roughly 180 TCR beta chains associated with cytomegalovirus was given. In a later analysis, several top co-occurrence clusters appeared linked to parvovirus B19, influenza, CMV and Epstein-Barr virus.

The CDR3 consists of 13 residues. The germline V and J ends were trimmed by 3 bases and 1 base, with 6 bases remaining between them. Germline V gives CDR1 MNHEY, CDR2 SMNVEV (reference sequence). As concerns this clone: Its antigen is not known.

The PCR ran on 60 Vbeta and 13 Jbeta primers. Clones were read by immunoSEQ multiplex PCR, and TCRdb kept only the in-frame ones, dropping some. The sample holds about 180,000 clones, 70% to 85% seen once. This rearrangement joins TRBV27 to TRBJ1-1; D gene unclear. This receptor was obtained from a woman between 40 and 50 years old in good health and CMV-seronegative. The sequenced sample consisted of PBMCs. As DNA, the CDR3 is TGTGCCAGCAGTTTTAGTCAGAACACTGAAGCTTTCTTT. Translated: CASSFSQNTEAFF.